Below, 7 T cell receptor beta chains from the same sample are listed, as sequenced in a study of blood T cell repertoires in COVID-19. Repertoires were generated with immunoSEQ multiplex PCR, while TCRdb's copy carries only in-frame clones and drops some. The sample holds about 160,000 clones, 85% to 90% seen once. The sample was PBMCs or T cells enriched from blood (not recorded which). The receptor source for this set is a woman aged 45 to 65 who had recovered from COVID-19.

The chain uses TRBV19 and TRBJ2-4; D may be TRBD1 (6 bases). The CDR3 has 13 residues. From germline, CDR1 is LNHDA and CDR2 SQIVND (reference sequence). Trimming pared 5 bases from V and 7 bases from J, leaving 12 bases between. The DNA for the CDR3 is TGTGCCAGTAGTCTCCCAGGGGTTAACATTCAGTACTTC. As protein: CASSLPGVNIQYF. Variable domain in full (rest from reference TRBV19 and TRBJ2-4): DGGITQSPKYLFRKEGQNVTLSCEQNLNHDAMYWYRQDPGQGLRLIYYSQIVNDFQKGDIAEGYSVSREKKESFPLTVTSAQKNPTAFYLCASSLPGVNIQYFGAGTRLSVL.

Written as DNA, the CDR3 is TGCGCCAGCAGCCCCGACGGGGGGGCCCCAGATACGCAGTATTTT. Its protein product is CASSPDGGAPDTQYF. The chain combines TRBV4-3 with TRBJ2-3, with TRBD2 identical over 8 bases. The CDR3 consists of 15 residues. Looked up from germline, CDR1 is LGHNA and CDR2 is YSLEER. V shed 4 bases, J shed 4 bases, and the junction held 7 bases outside the gene matches.

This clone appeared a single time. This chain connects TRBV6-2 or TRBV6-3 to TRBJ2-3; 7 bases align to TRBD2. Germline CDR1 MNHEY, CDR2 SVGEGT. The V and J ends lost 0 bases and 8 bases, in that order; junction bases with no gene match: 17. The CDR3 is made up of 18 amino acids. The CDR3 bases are TGTGCCAGCAGTTACTCGAGTACTAGCGACTGGGTCTGGGGTACGCAGTATTTT. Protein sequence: CASSYSSTSDWVWGTQYF.

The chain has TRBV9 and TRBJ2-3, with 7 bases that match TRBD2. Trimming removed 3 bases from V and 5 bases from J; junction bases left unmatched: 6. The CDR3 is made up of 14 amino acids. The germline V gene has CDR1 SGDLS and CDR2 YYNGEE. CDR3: CASSESGLVDTQYF. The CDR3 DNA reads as TGTGCCAGCAGCGAATCCGGACTAGTAGATACGCAGTATTTT. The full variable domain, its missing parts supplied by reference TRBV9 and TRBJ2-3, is DSGVTQTPKHLITATGQRVTLRCSPRSGDLSVYWYQQSLDQGLQFLIQYYNGEERAKGNILERFSAQQFPDLHSELNLSSLELGDSALYFCASSESGLVDTQYFGPGTRLTVL.

The CDR3 region has the DNA TGTGCCAGCAGGGGGGGACAGGGAGCAGGCACTGAAGCTTTCTTT. This encodes CASRGGQGAGTEAFF. The V gene is TRBV6-5, the J gene TRBJ1-1; 9 bases are shared with TRBD1. V lost 6 bases and J lost 4; bases outside the gene matches: 9. The CDR3 has 15 residues. Germline loops: CDR1 MNHEY, CDR2 SVGAGI.

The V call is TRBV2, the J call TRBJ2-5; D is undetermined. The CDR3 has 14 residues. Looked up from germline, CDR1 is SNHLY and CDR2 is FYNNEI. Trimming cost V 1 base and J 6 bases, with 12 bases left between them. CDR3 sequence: CASSEDRTTQTQYF. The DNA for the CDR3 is TGTGCCAGCAGTGAAGATCGAACTACCCAGACCCAGTACTTC. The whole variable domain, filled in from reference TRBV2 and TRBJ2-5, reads EPEVTQTPSHQVTQMGQEVILRCVPISNHLYFYWYRQILGQKVEFLVSFYNNEISEKSEIFDDQFSVERPDGSNFTLKIRSTKLEDSAMYFCASSEDRTTQTQYFGPGTRLLVL.

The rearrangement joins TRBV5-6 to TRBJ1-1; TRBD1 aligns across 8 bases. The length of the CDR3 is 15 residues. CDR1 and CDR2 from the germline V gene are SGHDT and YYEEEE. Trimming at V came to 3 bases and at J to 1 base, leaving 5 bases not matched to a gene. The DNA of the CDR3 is TGTGCCAGCAGCTATATCGGACAGGGGAACACTGAAGCTTTCTTT. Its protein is CASSYIGQGNTEAFF.